These T cell receptor beta chains were read from a single sample in a study of shared clonotypes between healthy human individuals. Some clones are missing from TCRdb's copy, which holds only in-frame ones; the method was immunoSEQ multiplex PCR. The table has around 1,900,000 clones, 93% seen once. Material for sequencing was naive CD8+ T cells from PBMCs. These receptors came from a man aged 18-30 years in good health. Some clones in this sample may be carry-over from other donors' samples. CDR3s include the opening cysteine and the closing phenylalanine or tryptophan. The D gene is left open where the match is weak. Size values are once, few and many counts, or a class for expanded clones, and some rows have none.

clone_size	v_call	j_call	d_call	cdr3_aa	cdr3_nt
NA	TRBV19	TRBJ2-3	NA	CASSPIWGYSTDTQYF	TGTGCCAGTAGTCCGATCTGGGGATACAGCACAGATACGCAGTATTTT
NA	TRBV15	TRBJ1-1	NA	CATSPVGPHTEAFF	TGTGCCACCAGCCCGGTGGGCCCCCACACTGAAGCTTTCTTT
NA	TRBV28	TRBJ2-7	NA	CASQLTYSYEQYF	TGTGCCAGCCAGCTAACTTACTCCTACGAGCAGTACTTC
once	TRBV27	TRBJ2-7	NA	CASSFGGSYEQYF	TGTGCCAGCAGTTTTGGCGGTTCCTACGAGCAGTACTTC
NA	TRBV14	TRBJ1-2	NA	CASSQRLHRDFYGYTF	TGTGCCAGCAGCCAACGACTCCACCGGGATTTCTATGGCTACACCTTC
NA	TRBV19	TRBJ2-2	NA	CASSHPPGWYTGELFF	TGTGCCAGTAGCCACCCTCCAGGGTGGTACACCGGGGAGCTGTTTTTT
NA	TRBV7-6	TRBJ2-7	TRBD1	CASSLGTAYEQYF	TGTGCCAGCAGCCTCGGGACAGCCTACGAGCAGTACTTC
NA	TRBV5-1	TRBJ1-2	NA	CASSLVGGGYSGYTF	TGCGCCAGCAGCTTGGTCGGGGGTGGTTATTCTGGCTACACCTTC
NA	TRBV13	TRBJ2-3	TRBD2	CASSSTPGLGAPDTQYF	TGTGCCAGCAGCTCCACCCCCGGACTAGGGGCGCCAGATACGCAGTATTTT
once	TRBV19	TRBJ2-7	TRBD2	CASRDGAGGLDEQYF	TGTGCCAGTAGGGATGGAGCGGGAGGGCTAGACGAGCAGTACTTC
NA	TRBV11-2	TRBJ1-1	NA	CASSLWVGTEAFF	TGTGCCAGCAGCTTATGGGTGGGCACTGAAGCTTTCTTT
NA	TRBV7-6	TRBJ2-1	TRBD2	CASSPSLAGGRNEQFF	TGTGCCAGCAGCCCATCATTAGCGGGAGGGCGCAATGAGCAGTTCTTC
NA	TRBV5-1	TRBJ2-7	TRBD2	CASSARDYPYEQYF	TGCGCCAGCAGCGCCCGGGACTACCCCTACGAGCAGTACTTC
NA	TRBV10-2	TRBJ1-2	TRBD1	CASSPNRGSYGYTF	TGCGCCAGCAGTCCAAACAGGGGAAGCTATGGCTACACCTTC
once	TRBV10-3	TRBJ2-6	TRBD2	CAISELFAGAGANVLTF	TGTGCCATCAGTGAGCTGTTCGCGGGAGCTGGGGCCAACGTCCTGACTTTC
NA	TRBV11-2	TRBJ1-5	NA	CASSLGQDVGQPQHF	TGTGCCAGCAGCTTAGGTCAGGACGTTGGACAGCCCCAGCATTTT
NA	TRBV9	TRBJ2-7	TRBD1	CASSSPRGQDISYEQYF	TGTGCCAGCAGCTCCCCCCGGGGACAGGACATCTCCTACGAGCAGTACTTC
NA	TRBV10-3	TRBJ2-1	NA	CAISDRTYNEQFF	TGTGCCATCAGTGACAGGACCTACAATGAGCAGTTCTTC
NA	TRBV6-1	TRBJ1-1	TRBD1	CASSEALPGTGGTNTEAFF	TGTGCCAGCAGTGAAGCGCTTCCTGGGACAGGGGGAACGAACACTGAAGCTTTCTTT
once	TRBV6-1	TRBJ2-5	NA	CASSEGMLRGQETQYF	TGTGCCAGCAGTGAGGGGATGCTTAGAGGGCAAGAGACCCAGTACTTC
NA	TRBV28	TRBJ1-3	TRBD1	CASRDRTSGNTIYF	TGTGCCAGCCGGGACAGGACCTCTGGAAACACCATATATTTT
NA	TRBV4-1	TRBJ2-7	NA	CASSQEADEQYF	TGCGCCAGCAGCCAAGAAGCCGACGAGCAGTACTTC
NA	TRBV28	TRBJ2-2	TRBD1	CASSSLASTGGSRTGELFF	TGTGCCAGCAGTTCTCTGGCCTCTACAGGGGGCAGTAGGACCGGGGAGCTGTTTTTT
NA	TRBV4-1	TRBJ1-3	NA	CASSQAGSVGNTIYF	TGCGCCAGCAGCCAAGCAGGGTCCGTTGGAAACACCATATATTTT
NA	TRBV5-6	TRBJ2-1	NA	CASSLVGSSYNEQFF	TGTGCCAGCAGCTTGGTTGGTAGCTCCTACAATGAGCAGTTCTTC
NA	TRBV7-9	TRBJ1-2	NA	CASSLAPGGSSGYTF	TGTGCCAGCAGCTTAGCGCCCGGGGGATCGAGTGGCTACACCTTC
NA	TRBV2	TRBJ1-3	TRBD1	CASSEGQGRRGEGNTIYF	TGTGCCAGCAGTGAGGGACAGGGGAGAAGGGGTGAAGGAAACACCATATATTTT
once	TRBV7-2	TRBJ1-1	TRBD1	CASSLAHRGLGNTEAFF	TGTGCCAGCAGCTTAGCGCACAGGGGATTGGGGAACACTGAAGCTTTCTTT